This T cell receptor (beta chain) appears in the sequencing data of a study of CXCR3-negative and CXCR3-positive naive CD8 T cells (dated by TCRdb to between 2018 and 2021). Looking at the study overall: Roughly 140 million TRB reads were obtained in total, roughly 1.5 +/- 0.3 million reads per library. Naive subsets from a handful of donors and memory cells from 3 donors were included in the TRBV-TRBJ cluster analysis. Data from 11 donors, pooled across two independent experiments, went into the diversity and physicochemical repertoire analyses. The study at large found these results: Surface CD5, linked to self-reactivity in mice, was comparable between naive subsets; TCR interaction strength was therefore also inferred from TRB CDR3 physicochemical properties. Compared with CXCR3-negative naive cells, CXCR3-positive naive cells had TRB CDR3s with higher hydrophobicity (lower Kidera factor 4), lower energy, and higher strength and volume indices. CXCR3 expression partially decreased after cryopreservation, so most assays used freshly isolated PBMCs. Comparably high repertoire diversity was found in both naive subsets, whereas much lower repertoire diversity was found in memory CD8+ T cells. Similar TRBV-TRBJ usage was shown by naive CXCR3-negative and CXCR3-positive cells from the same donor, whereas distinct patterns were shown by memory cells.

Sequencing took place on a NextSeq 550. The Human TCR Profiling Kit (MiLaboratory) was used to prepare UMI-labeled 5' RACE TRB cDNA libraries. The full amount of extracted RNA was used for cDNA synthesis, and the full amount of resulting cDNA was used for PCR amplification. Libraries were prepared in parallel with an identical number of PCR cycles. The source study handled its data this way. MIGEC and MiXCR extracted about 54,000 +/- 9,700 unique UMI-labeled TRB cDNA molecules per library, requiring at least two reads per UMI. Each library averaged about 40,000 +/- 10,000 functional in-frame TRB CDR3 nucleotide clonotypes without stop codons. Diversity metrics, including normalized Shannon-Wiener and Chao1, were computed in VDJtools after downsampling to 5000 UMI-labeled TRB molecules per sample. VDJtools computed clonotype-size-weighted physicochemical properties of the central five CDR3 residues: interaction energy, strength, volume and Kidera factor 4. The reads went through TCRdb reprocessing, and each CDR3 protein sequence gets one entry with no DNA. TCRdb's processing, not the authors' own work, is the source of the V and J calls. In this sample's table one finds around 95,000 distinct CDR3 sequences. The biggest ten clones account for about 1.1% of the sample.

Taken from cysteine to phenylalanine, the CDR3 has 14 residues. Only the protein is available. CDR1 and CDR2, looked up from the germline V gene (reference sequence), are SEHNR and FQNEAQ. Each CD8+ T cell subset was flow-sorted in triplicate, and 300,000 or so cells per subset were placed directly into RLT lysis buffer. Naive CD8+ T cells were defined stringently as CD45RO-CCR7+CD27+CD95- to exclude memory contaminants. Peripheral blood mononuclear cells were isolated from buffy coats by standard density gradient centrifugation. A FACSAria III was used to flow-sort naive CXCR3-negative and CXCR3-positive CD8+ T cells. Total RNA was extracted from sorted cells using an RNeasy Mini Kit. Points on this clonotype: Its antigen target is currently unknown.

The specimen was naive CXCR3+ CD8+ T cells from blood. Sample cell subset or site, as interpreted from the label and publication: CD45RO-CCR7+CD27+CD95- naive CD8+ T cells expressing CXCR3 (TNR3+). Recombination linked TRBV7-9 to TRBJ1-2; checking the TCRdb D call of TRBD1 is not possible without DNA. This receptor was taken from a human donor in good health. Some clones in this sample may be carry-over from other donors' samples. The CDR3 corresponds to CASSKNRDGYGYTF.